Listed below are T cell receptor beta chains from one sample, sequenced in a study of T cell responses to AZD1222 COVID-19 vaccine. Here immunoSEQ multiplex PCR was the method, and the copy in TCRdb shows in-frame clones only, minus some. This repertoire shows about 110,000 clones, around 90% found once; its top ten account for around 1.2%. Sequenced here: peripheral blood, sampled on day 0 of AZD1222 vaccination. The receptors derive from an adult in good health. Both conserved end residues are part of each CDR3. Fields, in order: V gene, D gene, clone size, J gene, CDR3 DNA, CDR3 protein. D genes are given only for firm matches. Clone size, where shown, is once, few, many, or a class for clones that have expanded.

v_call: TRBV14
d_call: TRBD2
clone_size: NA
j_call: TRBJ2-7
cdr3_nt: TGTGCCAGCAGCCCGACTAGCGGCTCCTACGAGCAGTACTTC
cdr3_aa: CASSPTSGSYEQYF

v_call: TRBV5-1
d_call: TRBD1
clone_size: NA
j_call: TRBJ1-4
cdr3_nt: TGCGCCAGCAGCACCTGGACAGGGATTAATGAAAAACTGTTTTTT
cdr3_aa: CASSTWTGINEKLFF

v_call: TRBV2
d_call: NA
clone_size: NA
j_call: TRBJ2-5
cdr3_nt: TGTGCCAGCACGCAGACCAAAGAGACCCAGTACTTC
cdr3_aa: CASTQTKETQYF

v_call: TRBV6-2/TRBV6-3
d_call: TRBD1
clone_size: NA
j_call: TRBJ2-7
cdr3_nt: TGTGCCAGCAGCAACCGGACAGGGCCCTACGAGCAGTACTTC
cdr3_aa: CASSNRTGPYEQYF

v_call: TRBV27
d_call: TRBD1
clone_size: once
j_call: TRBJ1-2
cdr3_nt: TGTGCCAGCAGTTTATCGGGACAGGGTCTCGGCTACACCTTC
cdr3_aa: CASSLSGQGLGYTF

v_call: TRBV25-1
d_call: TRBD1
clone_size: NA
j_call: TRBJ1-2
cdr3_nt: TGTGCCACTTACAGGGGAGATGATGGCTACACCTTC
cdr3_aa: CATYRGDDGYTF

v_call: TRBV5-5
d_call: NA
clone_size: NA
j_call: TRBJ1-4
cdr3_nt: TGTGCCAGCAGCTTCGGGGGGGAAGGTGAAAAACTGTTTTTT
cdr3_aa: CASSFGGEGEKLFF

v_call: TRBV25-1
d_call: NA
clone_size: NA
j_call: TRBJ1-1
cdr3_nt: TGTGCCAGCACTGACCCCTTGGGGGGTTACACTGAAGCTTTCTTT
cdr3_aa: CASTDPLGGYTEAFF

v_call: TRBV11-2
d_call: NA
clone_size: NA
j_call: TRBJ1-1
cdr3_nt: TGTGCCAGCAGCTTAGTAGGAAGGGTGGGCACTGAAGCTTTCTTT
cdr3_aa: CASSLVGRVGTEAFF

v_call: TRBV10-3
d_call: NA
clone_size: NA
j_call: TRBJ1-1
cdr3_nt: TGTGCCATTACGACAGAGGGTCAGAACACTGAAGCTTTCTTT
cdr3_aa: CAITTEGQNTEAFF

v_call: TRBV5-6
d_call: NA
clone_size: few
j_call: TRBJ1-4
cdr3_nt: TGTGCCAGCAGCTTGGACGAAAAACTGTTTTTT
cdr3_aa: CASSLDEKLFF

v_call: TRBV7-9
d_call: TRBD2
clone_size: NA
j_call: TRBJ2-1
cdr3_nt: TGTGCCAGCAGCTTAAGCGGGACTAGTGACCATGAGCAGTTCTTC
cdr3_aa: CASSLSGTSDHEQFF

v_call: TRBV19
d_call: TRBD1
clone_size: NA
j_call: TRBJ2-7
cdr3_nt: TGTGCCAGTAGTACAACGACAGGGGTATACGAGCAGTACTTC
cdr3_aa: CASSTTTGVYEQYF

v_call: TRBV4-2
d_call: NA
clone_size: NA
j_call: TRBJ1-4
cdr3_nt: TGTGCCAGCAGCCAAGATCGGGCGGACTCAACTAATGAAAAACTGTTTTTT
cdr3_aa: CASSQDRADSTNEKLFF

v_call: TRBV7-2
d_call: TRBD1
clone_size: NA
j_call: TRBJ2-7
cdr3_nt: TGTGCCAGCAGTCAGACCGGGACAGGGGCCTACGAGCAGTACTTC
cdr3_aa: CASSQTGTGAYEQYF

v_call: TRBV15
d_call: TRBD1
clone_size: NA
j_call: TRBJ2-7
cdr3_nt: TGTGCCACCAGCCCCGGGACAGGGACCGGGCAGTACTTC
cdr3_aa: CATSPGTGTGQYF

v_call: TRBV19
d_call: TRBD1
clone_size: NA
j_call: TRBJ1-5
cdr3_nt: TGTGCCAGTAGTATCTGGACAGGGGATCAGCCCCAGCATTTT
cdr3_aa: CASSIWTGDQPQHF

v_call: TRBV10-2
d_call: TRBD1
clone_size: NA
j_call: TRBJ2-5
cdr3_nt: TGCGCCAGTAAAGGGACAGACTCGACCCAGTACTTC
cdr3_aa: CASKGTDSTQYF

v_call: TRBV7-2
d_call: TRBD1
clone_size: NA
j_call: TRBJ1-3
cdr3_nt: TGTGCCAGCAGCTTCGACAGGGCTCTAAACACCATATATTTT
cdr3_aa: CASSFDRALNTIYF

v_call: TRBV12-5
d_call: NA
clone_size: NA
j_call: TRBJ1-5
cdr3_nt: TGTGCTAGTGGTTTGGGGCAGACAAATCAGCCCCAGCATTTT
cdr3_aa: CASGLGQTNQPQHF

v_call: TRBV19
d_call: NA
clone_size: NA
j_call: TRBJ2-7
cdr3_nt: TGTGCCAGTAGTATGAGGGGGGACTCCTACGAGCAGTACTTC
cdr3_aa: CASSMRGDSYEQYF

v_call: TRBV15
d_call: TRBD1
clone_size: NA
j_call: TRBJ2-7
cdr3_nt: TGTGCCACCAGCAAAGTACCGGGACAGAGAACCTACGAGCAGTACTTC
cdr3_aa: CATSKVPGQRTYEQYF

v_call: TRBV2
d_call: TRBD1
clone_size: NA
j_call: TRBJ2-7
cdr3_nt: TGTGCCAGCAGACAGGGGAGCTCCTACGAGCAGTACTTC
cdr3_aa: CASRQGSSYEQYF

v_call: TRBV27
d_call: NA
clone_size: NA
j_call: TRBJ1-2
cdr3_nt: TGTGCCAGCAGTTTACGGTCGCCGAACGATGGCTACACCTTC
cdr3_aa: CASSLRSPNDGYTF

v_call: TRBV7-2
d_call: TRBD1
clone_size: NA
j_call: TRBJ1-5
cdr3_nt: TGTGCCAGCAGCAAGGGGGACAGGTTGGAGAATCAGCCCCAGCATTTT
cdr3_aa: CASSKGDRLENQPQHF

v_call: TRBV9
d_call: TRBD2
clone_size: NA
j_call: TRBJ2-4
cdr3_nt: TGTGCCAGCAGCGTCGGTAGCGGGGGAAACATTCAGTACTTC
cdr3_aa: CASSVGSGGNIQYF

v_call: TRBV30
d_call: NA
clone_size: NA
j_call: TRBJ2-6
cdr3_nt: TGTGCCTGGAGACGGGGGGCCAACGTCCTGACTTTC
cdr3_aa: CAWRRGANVLTF

v_call: TRBV7-8
d_call: NA
clone_size: NA
j_call: TRBJ2-3
cdr3_nt: TGTGCCAGCAGCTTAGCGGGGGGGCACGATACGCAGTATTTT
cdr3_aa: CASSLAGGHDTQYF

v_call: TRBV7-2
d_call: NA
clone_size: NA
j_call: TRBJ1-1
cdr3_nt: TGTGCCAGCAGCTTAGCCCCAGCGAGGGATACTGAAGCTTTCTTT
cdr3_aa: CASSLAPARDTEAFF

v_call: TRBV4-2
d_call: TRBD2
clone_size: NA
j_call: TRBJ2-2
cdr3_nt: TGTGCCGGGAGGGAGGCCCCGAACACCGGGGAGCTGTTTTTT
cdr3_aa: CAGREAPNTGELFF

v_call: TRBV6-5
d_call: NA
clone_size: NA
j_call: TRBJ1-2
cdr3_nt: TGTGCCAGCATCGAGGCGGGGGCCCTGGGCTACACCTTC
cdr3_aa: CASIEAGALGYTF

v_call: TRBV18
d_call: NA
clone_size: NA
j_call: TRBJ2-3
cdr3_nt: TGTGCCAGCTCACAACAAGATACGCAGTATTTT
cdr3_aa: CASSQQDTQYF

v_call: TRBV18
d_call: NA
clone_size: NA
j_call: TRBJ2-2
cdr3_nt: TGTGCCAGTCAGAGGCCACAGGGTGGCACCGGGGAGCTGTTTTTT
cdr3_aa: CASQRPQGGTGELFF

v_call: TRBV19
d_call: NA
clone_size: NA
j_call: TRBJ1-1
cdr3_nt: TGTGCCAGTAGTCGACCCTCCCGCGGGATTAACACTGAAGCTTTCTTT
cdr3_aa: CASSRPSRGINTEAFF

v_call: TRBV5-1
d_call: NA
clone_size: NA
j_call: TRBJ1-1
cdr3_nt: TGCGCCAGCAGCCTACGGGGGAACACTGAAGCTTTCTTT
cdr3_aa: CASSLRGNTEAFF

v_call: TRBV6-1
d_call: NA
clone_size: NA
j_call: TRBJ1-3
cdr3_nt: TGTGCCAGCAGTGAACTTATGTATCGAGTCCGTACTGGAAACACCATATATTTT
cdr3_aa: CASSELMYRVRTGNTIYF

v_call: TRBV2
d_call: TRBD1
clone_size: NA
j_call: TRBJ1-5
cdr3_nt: TGTGCCAGCAGTGGACAGGGGGTTGCCAATCAGCCCCAGCATTTT
cdr3_aa: CASSGQGVANQPQHF

v_call: TRBV10-3
d_call: TRBD1
clone_size: NA
j_call: TRBJ1-5
cdr3_nt: TGTGCCATCACCCTTCGGGACAGGGCAGGACAGCCCCAGCATTTT
cdr3_aa: CAITLRDRAGQPQHF

v_call: TRBV6-2/TRBV6-3
d_call: TRBD1
clone_size: few
j_call: TRBJ1-6
cdr3_nt: TGTGCCAGCAGTTACCCGACTACAGGGGGGAGCAATTCACCCCTCCACTTT
cdr3_aa: CASSYPTTGGSNSPLHF

v_call: TRBV7-8
d_call: NA
clone_size: few
j_call: TRBJ2-7
cdr3_nt: TGTGCCAGCAGCTTAAGGGGGGGATACGAGCAGTACTTC
cdr3_aa: CASSLRGGYEQYF

v_call: TRBV5-6
d_call: TRBD2
clone_size: NA
j_call: TRBJ2-3
cdr3_nt: TGTGCCAGCAACCTACTAGCGGGGTCCCCAGATACGCAGTATTTT
cdr3_aa: CASNLLAGSPDTQYF

v_call: TRBV27
d_call: NA
clone_size: NA
j_call: TRBJ2-4
cdr3_nt: TGTGCCAGCAGTACTAAATCAGGGGTTCACAAAAACATTCAGTACTTC
cdr3_aa: CASSTKSGVHKNIQYF

v_call: TRBV6-2/TRBV6-3
d_call: TRBD2
clone_size: NA
j_call: TRBJ2-1
cdr3_nt: TGTGCCAGCAGTATCGGACTAGTTGGGATGTTGGACAATGAGCAGTTCTTC
cdr3_aa: CASSIGLVGMLDNEQFF

v_call: TRBV7-2
d_call: NA
clone_size: NA
j_call: TRBJ1-2
cdr3_nt: TGTGCCAGCGCCCTGGAGACTAACTATGGCTACACCTTC
cdr3_aa: CASALETNYGYTF

v_call: TRBV5-6
d_call: NA
clone_size: NA
j_call: TRBJ2-5
cdr3_nt: TGTGCCAGCAGCTTTCAGGGTGGGCAAGAGACCCAGTACTTC
cdr3_aa: CASSFQGGQETQYF